The 30 T cell receptor beta chains listed next were all sequenced from one sample in a study of human T cells and chemical hapten exposure. Time point given: patch test 2, 6 weeks after DPC sensitization. Sample treatment: therapeutic diphenylcyclopropenone sensitization with weekly scalp DPC. TCRdb fed the RACE reads into MiXCR, producing one record per CDR3 protein. The sample holds roughly 40,000 distinct CDR3 sequences; approximately 9% are singletons and the top ten take 15%. Sample: whole blood, taken in connection with sensitization to the hapten diphenylcyclopropenone (DPC). The receptors originated from a woman in her forties with alopecia areata. Some clones in this sample may be carry-over from other donors' samples.

At least ten counts were recorded for this clonotype. This chain joins TRBV4-2 and TRBJ2-3; 10 bases line up with TRBD2. The CDR3 sequence is 15 residues long. The V segment lost 4 bases and the J segment 3 bases; nucleotides outside the gene matches: 4. Germline assignment: CDR1 LGHNA and CDR2 YNFKEQ. CDR3 residues: CASSLYSGGTDTQYF. DNA for the CDR3: TGTGCCAGCAGCCTTTATAGCGGGGGGACAGATACGCAGTATTTT.

This clonotype has a count of ten or more. This chain links TRBV13 with TRBJ2-3; a weak D match, TRBD2 (5 bases). V dropped 1 base and J dropped 0 bases, with 8 bases sitting between them. There are 15 residues in the CDR3. The germline CDR1 and CDR2 sequences are PRHDT and FYEKMQ (reference sequence). Here the CDR3 DNA reads TGTGCCAGCAGCTTAGTAGCGACTAGCACAGATACGCAGTATTTT. It specifies CASSLVATSTDTQYF.

This clonotype was observed at least ten times. One end of the junction varies from germline; a read error may be responsible. The chain employs TRBV28 and TRBJ2-7, with no clear D. CDR3 size: 12 residues. CDR1 and CDR2 from the germline V gene are MDHEN and SYDVKM. The DNA for the CDR3 is TGTGTCAGCAGCTCCGGGCCCTACGAGCAGTACTTC. Its protein is CVSSSGPYEQYF.

This clonotype was counted many times. The V gene is TRBV27, the J gene TRBJ1-1, with 8 nucleotides matching TRBD1. The trim removed 5 bases at V and 1 base at J, leaving 9 bases unmatched. This CDR3 comprises 16 residues. CDR1 MNHEY and CDR2 SMNVEV come from the germline V gene (reference sequence). The CDR3: CASSRQGALRNTEAFF. CDR3 nucleotide sequence: TGTGCCAGCAGTAGGCAGGGGGCTTTACGGAACACTGAAGCTTTCTTT.

This clonotype has just a few counts. The V and J genes are TRBV2 and TRBJ1-1, with 11 bases matching TRBD1. Germline CDR1 SNHLY, CDR2 FYNNEI. V lost 5 bases, J lost 1 base, and 12 bases stayed unmatched. This CDR3 contains 18 residues. The chain's CDR3 is CASSYSGDRGFTNTEAFF. CDR3 in DNA: TGTGCCAGCAGTTACTCGGGGGACAGGGGGTTTACGAACACTGAAGCTTTCTTT.

This clonotype was seen repeatedly, ten times or more. This rearrangement joins TRBV4-1 to TRBJ2-1; D is uncertain. The CDR3 is made up of 12 amino acids. Germline loops: CDR1 MGHRA, CDR2 YSYEKL. Deletions cut 2 bases from V and 6 bases from J, with 5 bases between. Here the CDR3 reads CASSQLRNEQFF. The CDR3 bases are TGCGCCAGCAGCCAACTCCGCAATGAGCAGTTCTTC.

The chain uses TRBV29-1 and TRBJ2-7; no firm D call. Germline CDR1 reads SQVTM; CDR2 reads ANQGSEA. With 4 bases removed from V and 3 bases from J, the gap between germline ends came to 10 bases. This CDR3 has 12 residues. Here the CDR3 reads CSVGPVGYEQYF. CDR3 nucleotides: TGCAGCGTTGGCCCGGTGGGCTACGAGCAGTACTTC.

This clonotype was detected only a few times. The chain carries TRBV12-3 or TRBV12-4 and TRBJ2-5, with D unresolved. This CDR3 region has 14 residues. V was shortened by 5 bases and J by 5 bases, with 15 bases between the two germline ends. CDR3 DNA: TGTGCCAGCAGTGAGGTAGCCAGTTCGGAGACCCAGTACTTC. Encoded protein: CASSEVASSETQYF.

The V call is TRBV5-1, the J call TRBJ2-3; 9 bases are shared with TRBD1. CDR3 size: 16 residues. V was clipped by 2 bases and J by 3 bases; unmatched bases: 7. Germline lookup yields CDR1 SGHRS and CDR2 YFSETQ. CDR3 region: CASSLQGTGRTDTQYF. The CDR3, as DNA: TGCGCCAGCAGCTTACAGGGGACAGGGCGTACAGATACGCAGTATTTT.

This clonotype came up many times. The chain has TRBV30 and TRBJ1-1; tentative D call: TRBD1 (5 bases). Germline values: CDR1 GTSNPN, CDR2 SVGIG (reference sequence). Trimming removed 4 bases at V and 1 base at J, with 10 bases between. The CDR3 has 13 residues. The CDR3 nucleotides are TGTGCCTGGAATGGGCAGGGGAACACTGAAGCTTTCTTT. Translated: CAWNGQGNTEAFF.

The CDR3 DNA is TGTGCCAGCAGCCCCCACTCGGGGGTCGCAGAGACCCAGTACTTC. It specifies CASSPHSGVAETQYF. This rearrangement joins TRBV7-9 to TRBJ2-5; the D gene is possibly TRBD2 (6 bases). The CDR3 spans 15 residues. V lost 5 bases and J 4 bases, leaving 17 bases between the germline ends. CDR1 and CDR2 from the germline V gene are SEHNR and FQNEAQ (reference sequence). The entire variable domain, with the rest obtained from reference TRBV7-9 and TRBJ2-5, is as follows: DTGVSQNPRHKITKRGQNVTFRCDPISEHNRLYWYRQTLGQGPEFLTYFQNEAQLEKSRLLSDRFSAERPKGSFSTLEIQRTEQGDSAMYLCASSPHSGVAETQYFGPGTRLLVL.

The sample holds many counts of this clonotype. This rearrangement joins TRBV7-2 to TRBJ2-1, with TRBD2 matching over 10 bases. Trimming removed 5 bases from V and 1 base from J; junction bases left unmatched: 8. This CDR3 has 17 amino acids. Germline CDR1 SGHTA, CDR2 FQGNSA. This chain's CDR3 is CASSRPRLAGSYNEQFF. The CDR3 DNA follows: TGTGCCAGCAGCCGCCCTCGACTAGCGGGTTCCTACAATGAGCAGTTCTTC.

This clonotype was counted ten times or more. The gene calls are TRBV6-2 or TRBV6-3 and TRBJ2-2; D may be TRBD1 (6 bases). Trimming left V 10 bases short and J 1 base short, with 16 bases between. CDR3 size: 15 residues. Germline CDR1 and CDR2: MNHEY and SVGEGT. The CDR3 sequence is CATYRTGRNTGELFF. Here the CDR3 DNA reads TGTGCCACCTATCGCACAGGGAGGAACACCGGGGAGCTGTTTTTT.

The chain combines TRBV7-8 with TRBJ1-6, with D hard to call. Germline V gene lookup returns CDR1 SGHVS and CDR2 FQNEAQ. V gave up 0 bases and J gave up 7 bases, with 4 bases separating them. The CDR3 consists of 13 residues. CDR3 nucleotide sequence: TGTGCCAGCAGCTTAGCGAGCAATTCACCCCTCCACTTT. This codes for CASSLASNSPLHF.

This clonotype was seen many times. The chain uses TRBV5-8 and TRBJ1-2; 12 bases map to TRBD1. The V segment lost 4 bases and the J segment 5 bases; nucleotides outside the gene matches: 6. Germline values: CDR1 SGHTS, CDR2 YDEGEE. This CDR3 has 15 residues. The CDR3 nucleotides are TGTGCCAGCAGCCGAGGGACAGGGGGCGCTTATGGCTACACCTTC. This gives the protein CASSRGTGGAYGYTF.

This clonotype appeared a few times. The chain is built from TRBV7-2 and TRBJ1-1; 10 bases line up with TRBD1. Germline-derived CDR1 and CDR2 are SGHTA and FQGNSA. The CDR3 loop spans 14 amino acids. Trimming removed 5 bases from V and 4 bases from J; junction bases left unmatched: 4. The CDR3 region has the DNA TGTGCCAGCAGCCGGGACAGGGGTGGCACTGAAGCTTTCTTT. This codes for CASSRDRGGTEAFF.

This clonotype was observed many times. This rearrangement joins TRBV28 to TRBJ1-6; the D is unclear. V was clipped by 3 bases and J by 7 bases, with 10 bases between them. The germline CDR1 and CDR2 sequences are MDHEN and SYDVKM. The CDR3 sequence is 14 residues long. This CDR3 reads CASSFGQANSPLHF. CDR3 coding DNA: TGTGCCAGCAGTTTCGGCCAAGCCAATTCACCCCTCCACTTT.

This clonotype was counted at least ten times. The V gene is TRBV6-5, the J gene TRBJ2-5; TRBD2 aligns across 14 bases. Per the germline V gene, CDR1 is MNHEY and CDR2 is SVGAGI. With V trimmed by 6 bases and J by 1 base, 1 base remained unmatched. The CDR3 consists of 15 residues. CDR3 bases: TGTGCCAGCAGAGGACTAGCGGGGGGCCAAGAGACCCAGTACTTC. As protein: CASRGLAGGQETQYF.

This clonotype has ten or more counts. V usage is TRBV5-4 and J usage is TRBJ2-4; D is possibly TRBD1 or TRBD2 (5 bases each). Looked up from germline, CDR1 is SGHNT and CDR2 is YYREEE (reference sequence). The CDR3 runs to 14 residues. V was cut by 0 bases and J by 1 base, with 5 bases left in between. CDR3 region: CASSLGGAKNIQYF. DNA for the CDR3: TGTGCCAGCAGCTTGGGGGGGGCCAAAAACATTCAGTACTTC.

The table lists this clonotype with many counts. The rearrangement uses TRBV29-1 and TRBJ2-1, with 9 bases that match TRBD1. The CDR3 runs 13 residues. The germline gives CDR1 SQVTM, CDR2 ANQGSEA. Trimming at V came to 7 bases and at J to 4 bases, leaving 5 bases not matched to a gene. The CDR3 spells CSARTGAYNEQFF. The CDR3 region has the DNA TGCAGCGCGAGGACAGGGGCGTACAATGAGCAGTTCTTC.

This clonotype was seen more than once but under ten times. The rearrangement joins TRBV11-2 to TRBJ2-5, with D possibly TRBD2 on 7 matching bases. The CDR3 has 16 amino acids. Germline assignment: CDR1 SGHAT and CDR2 FQNNGV. Trimming pared 2 bases from V and 0 bases from J, leaving 13 bases between. The CDR3 is CASSLNGGGYQETQYF. The CDR3 bases are TGTGCCAGCAGCTTAAACGGCGGGGGCTACCAAGAGACCCAGTACTTC.

The chain has TRBV11-2 and TRBJ1-1; no clear D. The CDR3 contains 11 residues. V was shortened by 7 bases and J by 6 bases, with 9 bases between the two germline ends. Germline assignment: CDR1 SGHAT and CDR2 FQNNGV. For the CDR3, the DNA is TGTGCCAGCACCCACGGGGCTGAAGCTTTCTTT. This sequence encodes CASTHGAEAFF. Complete variable domain (other parts from reference TRBV11-2 and TRBJ1-1): EAGVAQSPRYKIIEKRQSVAFWCNPISGHATLYWYQQILGQGPKLLIQFQNNGVVDDSQLPKDRFSAERLKGVDSTLKIQPAKLEDSAVYLCASTHGAEAFFGQGTRLTVV.

In its sample, this clonotype was seen many times. The rearrangement joins TRBV11-2 to TRBJ2-5, with 7 bases lining up with TRBD2. Trimming took 3 bases from V and 2 from J; bases not matched to a gene: 6. The CDR3 runs 15 residues. Germline values: CDR1 SGHAT, CDR2 FQNNGV. Here the CDR3 reads CASSLNRAGQETQYF. In nucleotides, the CDR3 is TGTGCCAGCAGCTTGAATAGAGCGGGACAAGAGACCCAGTACTTC.

The genes are TRBV7-3 and TRBJ2-5, with 9 bases lining up with TRBD1. J lost 5 bases, V lost 5 bases, and 6 bases had no gene match. CDR3 length: 14 amino acids. The germline V gene has CDR1 SGHTA and CDR2 FQGTGA. CDR3 region: CASSPRGTGETQYF. CDR3 in DNA: TGTGCCAGCAGCCCACGGGGGACAGGGGAGACCCAGTACTTC.

The chain joins TRBV4-1 to TRBJ2-3; TRBD1 agrees at 11 bases. From germline, CDR1 is MGHRA and CDR2 YSYEKL. J was trimmed by 3 bases and V by 0 bases; bases with no gene match: 2. CDR3 length: 16 residues. The DNA of the CDR3 is TGCGCCAGCAGCCAAGAGGACAGGGGGCGAACAGATACGCAGTATTTT. Translated, it gives CASSQEDRGRTDTQYF.

At least ten counts were recorded for this clonotype. The chain combines TRBV9 with TRBJ2-1; TRBD2 agrees at 14 bases. Unmatched junction bases numbered 8, after V lost 4 bases and J lost 5 bases. This CDR3 has 17 residues. Per germline, CDR1 SGDLS and CDR2 YYNGEE. The CDR3 region has the DNA TGTGCCAGCAGCCCCCGACCGGGACTAGCGGGGGACAATGAGCAGTTCTTC. It encodes CASSPRPGLAGDNEQFF.

This clonotype came up many times. This rearrangement joins TRBV20-1 to TRBJ2-3; 7 positions agree with TRBD1. Germline V gives CDR1 DFQATT, CDR2 SNEGSKA (reference sequence). With V trimmed by 5 bases and J by 3 bases, 8 bases remained unmatched. The CDR3 is 14 residues long. CDR3 protein: CSAGPGQRTDTQYF. The CDR3 DNA follows: TGCAGTGCTGGACCGGGACAGAGGACAGATACGCAGTATTTT.

This clonotype was picked up many times. This chain links TRBV6-1 with TRBJ1-6, with D unclear. This CDR3 region has 16 residues. CDR1 MNHNS and CDR2 SASEGT come from the germline V gene. Deletions cut 4 bases from V and 8 bases from J, with 18 bases between. CDR3 DNA sequence: TGTGCCAGCAGTGGCCCGGGCCTCCTGATGGATTCACCCCTCCACTTT. Its translation: CASSGPGLLMDSPLHF.

This clonotype was observed at least ten times. The chain recombines TRBV12-3 or TRBV12-4 with TRBJ2-7, with TRBD2 matching 7 bases. Trimming cost V 0 bases and J 6 bases; bases outside gene matches: 2. The CDR3 spans 13 residues. CDR3 nucleotides: TGTGCCAGCAGTTTAGCCCTAGCGGTCGAGCAGTACTTC. Amino acid sequence: CASSLALAVEQYF.

This clonotype was counted many times. The chain joins TRBV20-1 to TRBJ1-3; 7 nucleotides line up with TRBD1. In germline, CDR1 is DFQATT, CDR2 SNEGSKA (reference sequence). There are 16 residues in the CDR3. V lost 0 bases and J lost 4; bases outside the gene matches: 9. Here the CDR3 DNA reads TGCAGTGCTAGAGATACTGGACAGGTTACGGGAAACACCATATATTTT. Protein product: CSARDTGQVTGNTIYF.